Below, 12 T cell receptor beta chains from the same sample are listed, as sequenced in a study of blood T cell repertoires in COVID-19. The assay was immunoSEQ multiplex PCR, and TCRdb's table has in-frame clones only and misses some. The sample consists of around 130,000 clones, roughly 72% of them appearing once. The sample consisted of peripheral blood. The receptors shown here come from a human donor in a cohort sampled during active COVID-19.

V is TRBV10-3 and J is TRBJ1-4, with D possibly being TRBD1 (5 bases). V was shortened by 6 bases and J by 5 bases, with 13 bases between the two germline ends. Germline V gene data show CDR1 as ENHRY and CDR2 as SYGVKD. The CDR3 has 14 amino acids. CDR3 coding DNA: TGTGCCATCAGCGATCATGGGGCGAATGAAAAACTGTTTTTT. Translation gives CAISDHGANEKLFF.

The CDR3, as DNA: TGTGCCAGCAGTGCCCCCGGGGGGCAGGCGGGCTATGGCTACACCTTC. Residues: CASSAPGGQAGYGYTF. The rearrangement uses TRBV25-1 and TRBJ1-2, with D maybe TRBD1 (6 bases). CDR3 length: 16 residues. Germline loops: CDR1 MGHDK, CDR2 SYGVNS. Trimming removed 4 bases at V and 4 bases at J, with 19 bases between.

CDR3 protein: CASSSLTGELFF. The CDR3 coding sequence is TGTGCCAGCAGCTCACTTACCGGGGAGCTGTTTTTT. The J gene is TRBJ2-2, the V gene TRBV7-9, with no clear D. Between the trimmed V and J ends, which lost 4 bases and 5 bases, there was a span of 5 bases. The CDR3 runs to 12 residues. In germline, CDR1 is SEHNR, CDR2 FQNEAQ (reference sequence).

This clone was observed a few times. The V call is TRBV3-1 (or the pseudogene TRBV3-2), the J call TRBJ2-1; 8 bases are a match to TRBD2. The CDR3 contains 15 residues. CDR1 is LGHDT, CDR2 YNNKEL, per germline (reference sequence). With 4 bases clipped from V and 4 bases from J, the junction kept 6 bases outside the gene matches. The CDR3 DNA reads as TGTGCCAGCAGCCCGGCTAGCGGGTATTACAATGAGCAGTTCTTC. Amino acid sequence: CASSPASGYYNEQFF.

This clone was seen once. This rearrangement joins TRBV5-5 to TRBJ2-1, with D uncertain. The germline V gene has CDR1 SGHKS and CDR2 YYEKEE (reference sequence). Between the trimmed V and J ends, which lost 0 bases and 4 bases, there was a span of 5 bases. This CDR3 is built from 13 residues. The CDR3 DNA reads as TGTGCCAGCAGCTTGGGTCAGTACAATGAGCAGTTCTTC. Translation: CASSLGQYNEQFF.

The gene calls are TRBV3-1 (or the pseudogene TRBV3-2) and TRBJ2-5; the D gene is possibly TRBD1 (5 bases). Between the trimmed V and J ends, which lost 0 bases and 4 bases, there was a span of 9 bases. CDR3 length: 14 residues. Germline CDR1 and CDR2: LGHDT and YNNKEL (reference sequence). Here the CDR3 reads CASSQETVGETQYF. In nucleotides, the CDR3 is TGTGCCAGCAGCCAAGAGACAGTCGGAGAGACCCAGTACTTC.

The V call is TRBV28, the J call TRBJ2-5, with 15 bases aligning to TRBD2. The V gene end was trimmed by 9 bases and the J gene end by 4 bases; junction bases not matched to a gene: 18. The CDR3 runs to 19 residues. The germline V gene encodes CDR1 MDHEN and CDR2 SYDVKM. CDR3 bases: TGTGCCAGTAACCCGAAACCCGGACTAGCGGGGGGGCACCGAGAGACCCAGTACTTC. Translation gives CASNPKPGLAGGHRETQYF.

This clone came up a few times. The chain employs TRBV5-5 and TRBJ2-7, with 7 bases identical to TRBD1. With 2 bases clipped from V and 10 bases from J, the junction kept 9 bases outside the gene matches. The length of the CDR3 is 13 residues. The germline CDR1 and CDR2 sequences are SGHKS and YYEKEE (reference sequence). The CDR3 reads CASSFDRENGQYF. In DNA, the CDR3 is TGTGCCAGCAGCTTCGACAGGGAGAACGGTCAGTACTTC.

The sample holds one count of this clone. The V and J genes are TRBV13 and TRBJ2-1; 8 bases line up with TRBD2. Germline CDR1 reads PRHDT; CDR2 reads FYEKMQ (reference sequence). V lost 0 bases and J lost 1; bases outside the gene matches: 5. This CDR3 has 17 amino acids. The CDR3 reads CASSLGQRGLSYNEQFF. The CDR3 DNA reads TGTGCCAGCAGCTTAGGCCAGCGGGGGCTGTCCTACAATGAGCAGTTCTTC.

J is TRBJ1-6 and V is TRBV21-1; TRBD1 reflects the table's D call only, with no check against the DNA. TRBV21-1 is listed as a pseudogene. The CDR3 is made up of 16 amino acids. The CDR3 sequence: CASSATGEPLLSPLHF. The CDR3 DNA is TGTGCCAGCAGCGCCACAGGGGAACCCCTCTTGTCACCCCTCCACTTT.

CDR3 protein: CASSQAAGPNQPQHF. The CDR3 region has the DNA TGTGCCAGCAGCCAAGCTGCAGGGCCCAATCAGCCCCAGCATTTT. The chain joins TRBV3-1 (or the pseudogene TRBV3-2) to TRBJ1-5; a weak D match, TRBD1 (5 bases). V lost 1 base, J lost 3 bases, and 10 bases lay in between. Looked up from germline, CDR1 is LGHDT and CDR2 is YNNKEL (reference sequence). CDR3 size: 15 residues.

The V gene is TRBV28, the J gene TRBJ2-7, with D uncertain. The germline V gene encodes CDR1 MDHEN and CDR2 SYDVKM. V was cut by 3 bases and J by 2 bases, with 5 bases left in between. The length of the CDR3 is 12 residues. The DNA of the CDR3 is TGTGCCAGCAGTTTCACTACCTACGAGCAGTACTTC. This gives the protein CASSFTTYEQYF.